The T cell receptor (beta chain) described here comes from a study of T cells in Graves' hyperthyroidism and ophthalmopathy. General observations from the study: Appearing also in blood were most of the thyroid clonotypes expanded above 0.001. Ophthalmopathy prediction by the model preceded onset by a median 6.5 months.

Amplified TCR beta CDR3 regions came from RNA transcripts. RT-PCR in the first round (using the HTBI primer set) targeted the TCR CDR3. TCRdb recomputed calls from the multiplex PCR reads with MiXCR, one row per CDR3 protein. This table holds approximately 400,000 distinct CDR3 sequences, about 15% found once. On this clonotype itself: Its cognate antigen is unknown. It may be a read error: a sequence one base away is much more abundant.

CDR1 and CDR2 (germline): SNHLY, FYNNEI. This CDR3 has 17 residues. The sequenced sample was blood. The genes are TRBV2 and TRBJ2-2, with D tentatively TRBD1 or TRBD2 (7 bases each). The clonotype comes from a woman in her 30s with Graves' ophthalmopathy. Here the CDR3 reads CASIPGGAPPNTGGLFF. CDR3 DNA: TGTGCCAGCATCCCAGGGGGGGCCCCTCCGAACACCGGGGGGCTGTTTTTT.